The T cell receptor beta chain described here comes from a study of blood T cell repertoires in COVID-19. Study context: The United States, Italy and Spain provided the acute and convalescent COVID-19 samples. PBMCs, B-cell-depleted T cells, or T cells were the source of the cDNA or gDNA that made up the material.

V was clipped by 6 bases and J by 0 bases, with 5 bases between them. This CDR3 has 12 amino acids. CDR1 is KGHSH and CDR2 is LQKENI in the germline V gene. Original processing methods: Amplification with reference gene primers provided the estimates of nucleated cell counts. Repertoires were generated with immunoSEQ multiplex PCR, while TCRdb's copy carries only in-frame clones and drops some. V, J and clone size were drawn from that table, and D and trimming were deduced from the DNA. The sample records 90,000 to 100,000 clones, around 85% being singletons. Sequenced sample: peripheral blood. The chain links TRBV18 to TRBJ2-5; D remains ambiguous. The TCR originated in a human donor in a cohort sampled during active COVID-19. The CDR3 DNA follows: TGTGCCAGCTCCCCGTACCAAGAGACCCAGTACTTC. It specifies CASSPYQETQYF.